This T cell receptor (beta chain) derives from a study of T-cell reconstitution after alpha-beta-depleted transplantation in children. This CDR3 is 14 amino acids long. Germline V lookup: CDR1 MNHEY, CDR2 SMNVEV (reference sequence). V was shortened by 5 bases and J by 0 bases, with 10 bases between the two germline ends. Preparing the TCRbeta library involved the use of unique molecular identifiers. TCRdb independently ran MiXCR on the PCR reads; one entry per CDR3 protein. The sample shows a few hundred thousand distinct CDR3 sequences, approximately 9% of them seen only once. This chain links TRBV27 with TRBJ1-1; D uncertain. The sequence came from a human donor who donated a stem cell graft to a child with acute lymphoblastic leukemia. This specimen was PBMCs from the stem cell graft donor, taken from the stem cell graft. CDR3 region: CASSPHGMNTEAFF. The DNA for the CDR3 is TGTGCCAGCAGTCCTCACGGAATGAACACTGAAGCTTTCTTT.